This passage covers 12 T cell receptor beta chains from one sample sequenced in a study of OX40 agonist ivuxolimab in advanced cancers. Profiling relied on immunoSEQ multiplex PCR, and the TCRdb table lists in-frame clones only, not all of them. The sample has some 97,000 clones, 90% seen once. The input for sequencing was CD4+ or CD8+ T cells sorted from blood, taken in a trial of the OX40 agonist ivuxolimab. The source of these receptors is an adult with an advanced solid tumor such as melanoma, head and neck, liver or kidney cancer.

This sequence joins TRBV6-5 and TRBJ2-2; D gene ambiguous. This CDR3 spans 14 amino acids. V was shortened by 10 bases and J by 1 base, with 13 bases between the two germline ends. Looked up from germline, CDR1 is MNHEY and CDR2 is SVGAGI. CDR3 DNA: TGTGCCACCTTGACAAGACTGAACACCGGGGAGCTGTTTTTT. This codes for CATLTRLNTGELFF.

The V gene is TRBV28, the J gene TRBJ1-1, with D tentatively TRBD1 (6 bases). Trimming removed 5 bases from V and 3 bases from J, with 16 bases in between. Germline V CDR1 and CDR2: MDHEN, SYDVKM. This CDR3 spans 15 amino acids. CDR3 bases: TGTGCCAGCAGTGGAGGGGGAATCGGGGACACTGAAGCTTTCTTT. Protein: CASSGGGIGDTEAFF. The full variable domain, in which reference TRBV28 and TRBJ1-1 provide the parts outside the CDR3, is DVKVTQSSRYLVKRTGEKVFLECVQDMDHENMFWYRQDPGLGLRLIYFSYDVKMKEKGDIPEGYSVSREKKERFSLILESASTNQTSMYLCASSGGGIGDTEAFFGQGTRLTVV.

V and J are TRBV7-9 and TRBJ2-3; D tentatively reads TRBD1 or TRBD2 (6 bases each). This CDR3 contains 14 residues. V was clipped by 6 bases and J by 2 bases, with 12 bases between them. CDR1 and CDR2 (germline): SEHNR, FQNEAQ (reference sequence). CDR3 nucleotides: TGTGCCAGCAGGGAGGCGGGACACACAGATACGCAGTATTTT. Encoded protein: CASREAGHTDTQYF.

The V call is TRBV7-6, the J call TRBJ2-3; D is possibly TRBD1 or TRBD2 (5 bases each). Germline V gives CDR1 SGHVS, CDR2 FNYEAQ. This CDR3 contains 14 residues. The germline V and J ends were trimmed by 5 bases and 5 bases, with 14 bases remaining between them. CDR3 in DNA: TGTGCCAGCAGCCCGGGGCGAGGCCGAGATACGCAGTATTTT. Residues: CASSPGRGRDTQYF.

The V and J genes are TRBV27 and TRBJ1-5; the D gene is possibly TRBD1 (5 bases). CDR3 length: 20 amino acids. CDR1 and CDR2 from the germline V gene are MNHEY and SMNVEV (reference sequence). V gave up 5 bases and J gave up 5 bases, with 31 bases separating them. In DNA, the CDR3 is TGTGCCAGCAGTATTAGGGCCTCCGGGACCCAGAGATGGGGGGATCAGCCCCAGCATTTT. Its translation is CASSIRASGTQRWGDQPQHF.

J is TRBJ2-1 and V is TRBV28; 11 bases fit TRBD2. Germline CDR1 MDHEN, CDR2 SYDVKM. V was pared by 2 bases and J by 7 bases, with 4 bases of the junction left unmatched. This CDR3 spans 15 amino acids. CDR3 in DNA: TGTGCCAGCAGTTTAACTAGCGGGAGTGGGAATGAGCAGTTCTTC. This gives the protein CASSLTSGSGNEQFF. The full variable domain, in which reference TRBV28 and TRBJ2-1 provide the parts outside the CDR3, is DVKVTQSSRYLVKRTGEKVFLECVQDMDHENMFWYRQDPGLGLRLIYFSYDVKMKEKGDIPEGYSVSREKKERFSLILESASTNQTSMYLCASSLTSGSGNEQFFGPGTRLTVL.

The rearrangement joins TRBV6-1 to TRBJ2-7; D possibly uses TRBD1 or TRBD2 (5 bases each). This CDR3 has 17 residues. V was cut by 3 bases and J by 5 bases, with 23 bases left in between. The V gene's germline CDR1 is MNHNS and CDR2 SASEGT. CDR3 residues: CASSDHLQRGDRDEQYF. The CDR3 coding sequence is TGTGCCAGCAGTGATCATCTGCAGAGAGGGGATCGGGACGAGCAGTACTTC.

The gene calls are TRBV18 and TRBJ2-1, with D unresolved. Trimming pared 8 bases from V and 5 bases from J, leaving 19 bases between. This CDR3 contains 15 residues. Germline-derived CDR1 and CDR2 are KGHSH and LQKENI. CDR3 nucleotides: TGTGCCAGCCATTTCACGTTGGGCGGTGACAATGAGCAGTTCTTC. Amino acid sequence: CASHFTLGGDNEQFF.

The chain couples TRBV7-9 to TRBJ2-5; 9 bases fit TRBD1. This CDR3 is built from 14 residues. Germline V gives CDR1 SEHNR, CDR2 FQNEAQ (reference sequence). Losses at the gene ends were 6 bases for V and 4 bases for J; bases not matched to a gene: 6. The DNA for the CDR3 is TGTGCCAGCAGTTCAGACAGGGGGGGAGAGACCCAGTACTTC. Its protein is CASSSDRGGETQYF.

V is TRBV21-1 and J is TRBJ1-6. TRBV21-1 is reported as a pseudogene. The CDR3 has 14 residues. The DNA for the CDR3 is TGTGCCAGCAGCTCCCGGGTTAGTTATTCACCCCTCCACTTT. Translation gives CASSSRVSYSPLHF.

This chain joins TRBV6-1 and TRBJ2-1, with D unresolved. Trimming pared 6 bases from V and 8 bases from J, leaving 11 bases between. The CDR3 has 12 residues. The germline V gene encodes CDR1 MNHNS and CDR2 SASEGT. DNA for the CDR3: TGTGCCAGCAGCGCGTATAGGGATGAGCAGTTCTTC. The encoded protein is CASSAYRDEQFF.

J is TRBJ1-1 and V is TRBV7-8, with D uncertain. Germline V gene sequence: CDR1 SGHVS, CDR2 FQNEAQ. CDR3 size: 14 residues. The V end lost 1 base, the J end lost 1 base, and 7 bases lay between the germline ends. CDR3 nucleotide sequence: TGTGCCAGCAGCTTAGGCGTCAGGAACACTGAAGCTTTCTTT. The encoded protein is CASSLGVRNTEAFF.